Listed here are 30 T cell receptor beta chains from one sample, sequenced in a study of OX40 agonist ivuxolimab in advanced cancers. The method was immunoSEQ multiplex PCR; TCRdb's version includes in-frame clones alone and lacks a portion of them. Here the sample spans some 71,000 clones, about 90% being singletons. The sample in question was CD4+ or CD8+ T cells sorted from blood, obtained in a trial of the OX40 agonist ivuxolimab. The receptor source for this set is an adult with an advanced solid tumor such as melanoma, head and neck, liver or kidney cancer.

The CDR3 protein is CASSQESSRPYNEQFF. DNA for the CDR3: TGCGCCAGCAGCCAAGAGTCGAGTAGACCTTATAATGAGCAGTTCTTC. The J gene is TRBJ2-1, the V gene TRBV4-1; no clear D gene. CDR3 length: 16 amino acids. V was shortened by 0 bases and J by 7 bases, with 16 bases between the two germline ends. Germline CDR1 reads MGHRA; CDR2 reads YSYEKL.

The rearrangement uses TRBV6-5 and TRBJ2-1; D remains unclear. Germline-derived CDR1 and CDR2 are MNHEY and SVGAGI. The CDR3 extends over 11 amino acids. V was cut by 2 bases and J by 10 bases, with 6 bases left in between. The CDR3 DNA sequence: TGTGCCAGCAGTTACCCTCCGGAGCAGTTCTTC. This encodes CASSYPPEQFF.

The chain carries TRBV11-3 and TRBJ2-7, with D possibly matching TRBD1 (6 bases). The CDR3 covers 14 residues. The V gene lost 0 bases and the J gene lost 2 bases, with 8 bases spanning the gap. Looked up from germline, CDR1 is SGHNT and CDR2 is YENEEA. CDR3 sequence reads: CASSLEQGTYEQYF. CDR3 nucleotides: TGTGCCAGCAGCTTAGAACAGGGAACCTACGAGCAGTACTTC.

V gene TRBV5-4 combines with J gene TRBJ2-7; TRBD2 agrees at 7 bases. The CDR3 extends over 14 amino acids. The V gene end was trimmed by 0 bases and the J gene end by 3 bases; junction bases not matched to a gene: 3. Germline-derived CDR1 and CDR2 are SGHNT and YYREEE (reference sequence). The CDR3 sequence: CASSLGGTIYEQYF. DNA for the CDR3: TGTGCCAGCAGCTTGGGCGGGACTATCTACGAGCAGTACTTC.

This chain joins TRBV4-1 and TRBJ2-7; no clear D. The germline V gene encodes CDR1 MGHRA and CDR2 YSYEKL. The V end lost 0 bases, the J end lost 1 base, and 10 bases lay between the germline ends. The CDR3 totals 15 residues. CDR3 region: CASSQDPAGSYEQYF. The CDR3, as DNA: TGCGCCAGCAGCCAAGATCCGGCAGGTTCCTACGAGCAGTACTTC.

This clone is a singleton in its sample. The chain is built from TRBV4-1 and TRBJ2-2, with unresolved D. The length of the CDR3 is 15 residues. The V end lost 4 bases, the J end lost 6 bases, and 15 bases lay between the germline ends. Germline CDR1 is MGHRA and CDR2 is YSYEKL. This CDR3 is CASSLNAIPAGELFF. Here the CDR3 DNA reads TGCGCCAGCAGCCTAAATGCGATTCCCGCCGGGGAGCTGTTTTTT.

The V and J genes are TRBV11-2 and TRBJ1-2, with 8 nucleotides matching TRBD1. The J segment lost 7 bases and the V segment lost 1 base, leaving 5 bases of the junction unmatched. CDR3 length: 14 residues. CDR1 is SGHAT, CDR2 FQNNGV, per germline. CDR3 in amino acids: CASSLGRGHGGYTF. The CDR3 region has the DNA TGTGCCAGCAGCTTAGGCAGGGGGCATGGTGGCTACACCTTC.

In regard to this clone: Other DNA sequences of this sample code for an identical CDR3. The V and J genes are TRBV4-3 and TRBJ1-5; D unclear. CDR3 length: 15 amino acids. Looked up from germline, CDR1 is LGHNA and CDR2 is YSLEER. Trimming took off 0 bases at V and 6 bases at J, with 12 bases between the two ends. CDR3 bases: TGCGCCAGCAGCCAAGATCGAGGCACCGGTCAGCCCCAGCATTTT. It yields the protein CASSQDRGTGQPQHF.

This chain uses TRBV5-6 with TRBJ2-7; tentatively, D is TRBD1 or TRBD2 (7 bases each). V gave up 4 bases and J gave up 5 bases, with 19 bases separating them. This CDR3 is 15 amino acids long. The germline CDR1 and CDR2 sequences are SGHDT and YYEEEE. The CDR3 DNA follows: TGTGCCAGCAGCATCACAGGGGAGGGTCAGGACGAGCAGTACTTC. Its protein is CASSITGEGQDEQYF.

The table lists this clone with a count of one. The J gene is TRBJ2-7, the V gene TRBV6-6, with a possible D match to TRBD2 (6 bases). V dropped 2 bases and J dropped 6 bases, with 8 bases sitting between them. Germline values: CDR1 MNHNY, CDR2 SVGAGI (reference sequence). This CDR3 comprises 12 residues. The CDR3 loop is CASSYGGGEQYF. The CDR3 coding sequence is TGTGCCAGCAGTTACGGGGGAGGCGAGCAGTACTTC.

The chain joins TRBV4-3 to TRBJ2-5, with D tentatively TRBD2 (6 bases). Germline CDR1 LGHNA, CDR2 YSLEER. V was cut by 3 bases and J by 1 base, with 12 bases left in between. CDR3 length: 15 residues. Here the CDR3 reads CASSHSTGAQETQYF. CDR3 DNA sequence: TGCGCCAGCAGCCACTCCACGGGAGCCCAAGAGACCCAGTACTTC.

V usage is TRBV6-5 and J usage is TRBJ2-5, with a weak D call TRBD2 (5 bases). In germline, CDR1 is MNHEY, CDR2 SVGAGI. Trimming took 0 bases from V and 1 from J, leaving 9 bases between them. The CDR3 spans 15 residues. CDR3 sequence (DNA): TGTGCCAGCAGTTACTCCCCTAGCCCCCAAGAGACCCAGTACTTC. It yields the protein CASSYSPSPQETQYF.

V usage is TRBV6-6 and J usage is TRBJ1-6; a weak D match, TRBD1 (5 bases). V was cut by 5 bases and J by 7 bases, with 9 bases left in between. Germline assignment: CDR1 MNHNY and CDR2 SVGAGI (reference sequence). This CDR3 is 13 amino acids long. The CDR3 spells CASSTGANSPLHF. DNA for the CDR3: TGTGCCAGCAGTACAGGCGCCAATTCACCCCTCCACTTT.

The chain uses TRBV27 and TRBJ1-1; D call uncertain. The CDR3 contains 14 residues. Trimming shortened V by 3 bases and J by 4 bases, and 12 bases separated the two germline ends. Germline-derived CDR1 and CDR2 are MNHEY and SMNVEV (reference sequence). The CDR3 reads CASSFSGSGTEAFF. CDR3 bases: TGTGCCAGCAGTTTCAGCGGGAGCGGCACTGAAGCTTTCTTT.

This chain joins TRBV11-2 and TRBJ1-3; D is uncertain. The germline gives CDR1 SGHAT, CDR2 FQNNGV. Trimming shortened V by 3 bases and J by 3 bases, and 12 bases separated the two germline ends. This CDR3 comprises 15 residues. Here the CDR3 DNA reads TGTGCCAGCAGCTTGAGGAAGGGCTATGGAAACACCATATATTTT. Its protein is CASSLRKGYGNTIYF.

This clone was observed a single time. The chain employs TRBV5-8 and TRBJ1-3; D remains ambiguous. Germline CDR1 reads SGHTS; CDR2 reads YDEGEE. CDR3 length equals 16 residues. The V end was cut by 5 bases, the J end by 0 bases, with 15 bases between. CDR3 nucleotides: TGTGCCAGCAGAGGCGTCTCTACTAGCTCTGGAAACACCATATATTTT. This codes for CASRGVSTSSGNTIYF. The full variable domain, its missing parts supplied by reference TRBV5-8 and TRBJ1-3, is EAGVTQSPTHLIKTRGQQATLRCSPISGHTSVYWYQQALGLGLQFLLWYDEGEERNRGNFPPRFSGRQFPNYSSELNVNALELEDSALYLCASRGVSTSSGNTIYFGEGSWLTVV.

The V call is TRBV6-5, the J call TRBJ1-1; tentatively, D is TRBD1 (5 bases). V shed 0 bases and J shed 4 bases, with 9 bases lying between them. The V gene's germline CDR1 is MNHEY and CDR2 SVGAGI. The CDR3 is made up of 14 amino acids. CDR3 DNA: TGTGCCAGCAGTTACTCGACCGGGGGCACTGAAGCTTTCTTT. It is translated as CASSYSTGGTEAFF.

The rearrangement links TRBV4-1 to TRBJ2-1, with D unclear. Deletions cut 2 bases from V and 5 bases from J, with 4 bases between. Germline values: CDR1 MGHRA, CDR2 YSYEKL. This CDR3 comprises 12 residues. As DNA, the CDR3 is TGCGCCAGCAGCCAAAGAAACAATGAGCAGTTCTTC. Its translation: CASSQRNNEQFF.

The chain joins TRBV27 to TRBJ2-7; D gene unclear. Trimming took off 2 bases at V and 7 bases at J, with 18 bases between the two ends. CDR3 length equals 15 residues. CDR1 is MNHEY, CDR2 SMNVEV, per germline (reference sequence). The CDR3 DNA is TGTGCCAGCAGTTTAAGCTACGGACCTGTGGGAGAGCAGTACTTC. It encodes CASSLSYGPVGEQYF.

The chain joins TRBV27 to TRBJ1-5; D is uncertain. The length of the CDR3 is 14 residues. V was trimmed by 2 bases and J by 7 bases, leaving 12 bases between them. The germline V gene has CDR1 MNHEY and CDR2 SMNVEV (reference sequence). For the CDR3, the DNA is TGTGCCAGCAGTTTAACCGCCCTGGGGCAGCCCCAGCATTTT. It yields the protein CASSLTALGQPQHF.

In its sample, this clone was seen a few times. The V call is TRBV7-2, the J call TRBJ2-2; TRBD2 agrees at 10 bases. Germline V gene sequence: CDR1 SGHTA, CDR2 FQGNSA. After removal of 4 bases from V and 7 bases from J, the junction contained 15 bases not matched to a gene. The CDR3 has 18 amino acids. CDR3 in amino acids: CASSSLAGSRGRLGELFF. The CDR3 DNA reads TGTGCCAGCAGCTCACTAGCGGGATCGCGTGGCCGGCTCGGGGAGCTGTTTTTT.

The J gene is TRBJ1-5, the V gene TRBV5-5; possibly TRBD1 for D (5 bases). With 2 bases removed from V and 0 bases from J, the gap between germline ends came to 18 bases. The CDR3 runs to 18 residues. CDR1 is SGHKS and CDR2 is YYEKEE in the germline V gene (reference sequence). The CDR3 region has the DNA TGTGCCAGCAGCTTCTCGCCCGCCGGGACGGTTAGCAATCAGCCCCAGCATTTT. It codes for CASSFSPAGTVSNQPQHF. Full variable domain (missing parts from reference TRBV5-5 and TRBJ1-5): DAGVTQSPTHLIKTRGQQVTLRCSPISGHKSVSWYQQVLGQGPQFIFQYYEKEERGRGNFPDRFSARQFPNYSSELNVNALLLGDSALYLCASSFSPAGTVSNQPQHFGDGTRLSIL.

The chain uses TRBV4-3 and TRBJ2-2; D may be TRBD2 (6 bases). V was pared by 0 bases and J by 4 bases, with 12 bases between. The CDR3 is 16 amino acids. The V gene's germline CDR1 is LGHNA and CDR2 YSLEER. Written as DNA, the CDR3 is TGCGCCAGCAGCCAAGATGTCGGGGGAATCACCGGGGAGCTGTTTTTT. Encoded protein: CASSQDVGGITGELFF.

V is TRBV5-1 and J is TRBJ2-2, with 11 bases aligning to TRBD2. Germline assignment: CDR1 SGHRS and CDR2 YFSETQ. Trimming removed 3 bases from V and 4 bases from J; junction bases left unmatched: 5. The CDR3 is 16 amino acids. For the CDR3, the DNA is TGCGCCAGCAGCTGGGCCGGGACTAGCGGCACCGGGGAGCTGTTTTTT. Protein product: CASSWAGTSGTGELFF.

The rearrangement uses TRBV5-6 and TRBJ2-1; no clear D. The length of the CDR3 is 11 residues. Trimming removed 0 bases at V and 9 bases at J, with 4 bases between. Germline-derived CDR1 and CDR2 are SGHDT and YYEEEE. CDR3 sequence: CASSLGVEQFF. The DNA of the CDR3 is TGTGCCAGCAGCTTGGGAGTTGAGCAGTTCTTC.

The chain uses TRBV7-3 and TRBJ2-7; D is possibly TRBD1 (6 bases). V was trimmed by 2 bases and J by 3 bases, leaving 14 bases between them. Germline values: CDR1 SGHTA, CDR2 FQGTGA. CDR3 length: 15 amino acids. This CDR3 is CASSLEVQGSYEQYF. The CDR3 bases are TGTGCCAGCAGCTTAGAGGTACAGGGCAGCTACGAGCAGTACTTC.

The V call is TRBV4-3, the J call TRBJ1-6, with D uncertain. This CDR3 contains 16 residues. Trimming took 0 bases from V and 0 from J, leaving 6 bases between them. Germline CDR1 and CDR2: LGHNA and YSLEER. CDR3 sequence: CASSQEEASYNSPLHF. The CDR3 DNA reads TGCGCCAGCAGCCAAGAGGAGGCCTCCTATAATTCACCCCTCCACTTT.

The J gene is TRBJ2-1, the V gene TRBV9, with D perhaps assigned TRBD1 or TRBD2 (5 bases each). Germline V CDR1 and CDR2: SGDLS, YYNGEE. The CDR3 has 12 amino acids. V was shortened by 4 bases and J by 10 bases, with 12 bases between the two germline ends. The CDR3 nucleotides read TGTGCCAGCAGCCCCAATGAGGGGGAGCAGTTCTTC. Translation gives CASSPNEGEQFF.

The chain links TRBV5-6 to TRBJ2-1; possibly TRBD2 for D (5 bases). The CDR3 contains 14 residues. V dropped 3 bases and J dropped 4 bases, with 11 bases sitting between them. CDR1 is SGHDT, CDR2 YYEEEE, per germline. The CDR3 spells CASSWETYYNEQFF. The DNA for the CDR3 is TGTGCCAGCAGCTGGGAGACTTATTACAATGAGCAGTTCTTC.

This sequence joins TRBV6-1 and TRBJ2-2, with D perhaps TRBD2 (6 bases). Germline V gives CDR1 MNHNS, CDR2 SASEGT. The CDR3 runs to 12 residues. V shed 9 bases and J shed 5 bases, with 10 bases lying between them. CDR3 DNA sequence: TGTGCCAGTCCGGCGGGAACCGGGGAGCTGTTTTTT. Translating gives CASPAGTGELFF.